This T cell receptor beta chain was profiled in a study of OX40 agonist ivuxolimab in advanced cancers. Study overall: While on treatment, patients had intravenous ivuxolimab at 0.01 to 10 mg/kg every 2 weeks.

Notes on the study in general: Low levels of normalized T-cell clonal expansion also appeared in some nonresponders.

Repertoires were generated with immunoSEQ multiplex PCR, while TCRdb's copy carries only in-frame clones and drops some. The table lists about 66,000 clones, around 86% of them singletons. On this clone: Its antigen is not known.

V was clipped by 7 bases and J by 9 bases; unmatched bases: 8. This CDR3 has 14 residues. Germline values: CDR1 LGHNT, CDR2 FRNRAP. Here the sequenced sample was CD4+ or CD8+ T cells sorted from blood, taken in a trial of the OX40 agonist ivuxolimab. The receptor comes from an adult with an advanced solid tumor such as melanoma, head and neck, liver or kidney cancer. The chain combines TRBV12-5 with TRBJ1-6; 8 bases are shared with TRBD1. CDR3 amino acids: CASVVGTGVSPLHF. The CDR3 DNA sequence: TGTGCTAGTGTAGTCGGGACAGGAGTTTCACCCCTCCACTTT.